This TCR beta chain came from a study of T cell responses to AZD1222 COVID-19 vaccine. Produced via immunoSEQ multiplex PCR; TCRdb's table is partial and in-frame only. The sample has around 130,000 clones, around 84% seen once. The CDR3 has 16 residues. V was pared by 6 bases and J by 2 bases, with 14 bases between. Germline-derived CDR1 and CDR2 are LGHDT and YNNKEL (reference sequence). Sequenced material: peripheral blood, taken on day 0 of AZD1222 vaccination. This chain uses TRBV3-1 (or the pseudogene TRBV3-2) with TRBJ2-6; D perhaps matches TRBD1 (6 bases). The TCR comes from an adult in good health. Here the CDR3 reads CASSKIRQAGANVLTF. The DNA for the CDR3 is TGTGCCAGCAGTAAAATTCGACAGGCTGGGGCCAACGTCCTGACTTTC.